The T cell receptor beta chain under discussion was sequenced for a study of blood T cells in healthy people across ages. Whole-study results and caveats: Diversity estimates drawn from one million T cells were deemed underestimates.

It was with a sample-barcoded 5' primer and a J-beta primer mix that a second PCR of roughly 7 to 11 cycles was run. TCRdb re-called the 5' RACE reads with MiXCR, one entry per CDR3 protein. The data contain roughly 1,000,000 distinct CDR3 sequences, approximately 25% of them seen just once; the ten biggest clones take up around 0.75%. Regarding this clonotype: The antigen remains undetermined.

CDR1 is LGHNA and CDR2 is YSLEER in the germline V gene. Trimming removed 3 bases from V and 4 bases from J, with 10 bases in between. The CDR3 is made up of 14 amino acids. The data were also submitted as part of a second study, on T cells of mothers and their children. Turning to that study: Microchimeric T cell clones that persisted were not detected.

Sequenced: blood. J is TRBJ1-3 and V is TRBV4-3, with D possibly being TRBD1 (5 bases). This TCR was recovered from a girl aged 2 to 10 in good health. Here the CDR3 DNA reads TGCGCCAGCAGCCATGCAGGGACGGGAAACACCATATATTTT. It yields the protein CASSHAGTGNTIYF.